This TCR beta chain was sequenced during a study of T cell repertoires in cytomegalovirus infection. Study background: Public TCR beta signatures marked donors with CMV infection and the matching HLA.

Study-wide results and caveats: Carriers of CMV and the relevant HLA type were discriminated by public TCR beta frequency.

On this clonotype itself: Its antigen remains unidentified.

The CDR3 is 15 residues long. Germline V CDR1 and CDR2: GTSNPN, SVGIG (reference sequence). V lost 1 base to trimming and J lost 4 bases; unmatched junction nucleotides: 4. TCRdb redid the calling of the reads with MiXCR, one entry per CDR3 protein. Of some 180,000 distinct CDR3 sequences listed, approximately 17% were seen once; the top ten hold around 27%. The receptor comes from a human donor in good health (CMV status not recorded). Some clones in this sample may be carry-over from other donors' samples. The sample comprised CD8+ T cells from PBMCs. V is TRBV30 and J is TRBJ2-7, with TRBD2 matching 13 bases. The CDR3 region has the DNA TGTGCCTGGAGTGCCCGGACTAGCGGGGGATACGAGCAGTACTTC. This codes for CAWSARTSGGYEQYF. Variable domain in full (rest from reference TRBV30 and TRBJ2-7): SQTIHQWPATLVQPVGSPLSLECTVEGTSNPNLYWYRQAAGRGLQLLFYSVGIGQISSEVPQNLSASRPQDRQFILSSKKLLLSDSGFYLCAWSARTSGGYEQYFGPGTRLTVT.